The 3 T cell receptor beta chains presented below share a single source sample, sequenced in a study of blood T cell repertoires in COVID-19. TCRdb's table, derived via immunoSEQ multiplex PCR, lists solely in-frame clones and lacks some. The table lists approximately 210,000 clones, 70% to 85% of them singletons. Sequences were obtained from peripheral blood. These receptors were obtained from an elderly woman with COVID-19, enrolled during active disease.

A remark on this clone: The junction shows a germline mismatch at one end, possibly a read error. The chain combines TRBV7-7 with TRBJ2-5; TRBD2 might be the D (6 bases). The germline V gene has CDR1 SSHAT and CDR2 FNYEAQ (reference sequence). This CDR3 has 15 amino acids. CDR3 sequence reads: CASSSSRDGGETQYF. The DNA for the CDR3 is TGTGCTAGCAGCTCATCCCGGGATGGGGGGGAGACCCAGTACTTC.

The chain couples TRBV9 to TRBJ2-4, with TRBD1 as a possible D gene (6 bases). V lost 0 bases, J lost 4 bases, and 11 bases lay in between. Germline V gene sequence: CDR1 SGDLS, CDR2 YYNGEE. The CDR3 has 15 amino acids. The CDR3 DNA reads as TGTGCCAGCAGCGTAGCGGCAGGGGCAAAAAACATTCAGTACTTC. This encodes CASSVAAGAKNIQYF. Filled out from reference TRBV9 and TRBJ2-4, the complete variable domain reads DSGVTQTPKHLITATGQRVTLRCSPRSGDLSVYWYQQSLDQGLQFLIQYYNGEERAKGNILERFSAQQFPDLHSELNLSSLELGDSALYFCASSVAAGAKNIQYFGAGTRLSVL.

The genes are TRBV2 and TRBJ1-3; the match to TRBD1 covers 8 bases. CDR3 length equals 15 residues. Germline CDR1 and CDR2: SNHLY and FYNNEI. J was trimmed by 4 bases and V by 3 bases; bases with no gene match: 5. CDR3 DNA: TGTGCCAGCAGTGAGTTGACAGGGGACGGAAACACCATATATTTT. It yields the protein CASSELTGDGNTIYF.